This TCR beta chain was identified during a study of CD8 T cells in Susac syndrome. The study, taken as a whole, reports: Susac-specific public clones in total CD8+ repertoires numbered sixteen; in CD8+ TEMRA repertoires, they numbered about five.

cDNA came from about 0.5 to 1 ug RNA primed by random hexamers. The CDR3 of TCR beta was amplified by immunoSEQ multiplex PCR across 54 Vbeta and 13 Jbeta. Each CDR3 protein is one row after TCRdb ran MiXCR on the immunoSEQ multiplex PCR reads. The sample holds around 170,000 distinct CDR3 sequences; roughly 94% are singletons and the top ten take around 0.16%. V shed 6 bases, J shed 4 bases, and the junction held 7 bases outside the gene matches. This CDR3 has 15 residues. Regarding this clonotype: Its antigen remains unidentified.

All included Susac syndrome patients satisfied recently defined diagnostic criteria for definite or probable disease. TEMRA cells were FACS-enriched, unlike CD8+ and CD4+ T cells, which were negatively isolated. The chain carries TRBV12-3 or TRBV12-4 and TRBJ1-2; TRBD1 matches at 11 bases. The sequence came from a human donor with Susac syndrome. Sequences were obtained from CD8+ T cells from PBMCs. Here the CDR3 DNA reads TGTGCCAGCAGCAAGGGACAGGGGGTTCCCTATGGCTACACCTTC. It translates to CASSKGQGVPYGYTF.